This entry lists 30 T cell receptor beta chains sequenced from one sample in a study of T cell repertoires in cytomegalovirus infection. No antigen has been identified for these receptors. Via MiXCR, TCRdb re-called the reads, giving one row per CDR3 protein. The sample has roughly 920,000 distinct CDR3 sequences, roughly 31% seen once. Sample: cultured CD8+ T cells from PBMCs, taken from culture after CMV antigen stimulation. All receptors come from a human donor in good health (CMV status not recorded). Some clones in this sample may be carry-over from other donors' samples.

This chain joins TRBV7-6 and TRBJ1-2; 7 bases align to TRBD1. The CDR3 runs 12 residues. V lost 8 bases and J lost 5; bases outside the gene matches: 5. Germline lookup yields CDR1 SGHVS and CDR2 FNYEAQ. DNA for the CDR3: TGTGCCAGCGCAGGGGGAGTTTATGGCTACACCTTC. Translation: CASAGGVYGYTF.

This clonotype was observed many times. The chain carries TRBV4-3 and TRBJ1-4; D gene ambiguous. Per the germline V gene, CDR1 is LGHNA and CDR2 is YSLEER. Deletions cut 0 bases from V and 5 bases from J, with 16 bases between. This CDR3 region has 17 residues. Here the CDR3 DNA reads TGCGCCAGCAGCCAAGAGGGCCTTGGGGTTGGGAATGAAAAACTGTTTTTT. This translates into CASSQEGLGVGNEKLFF.

This clonotype has a handful of counts. The genes are TRBV10-3 and TRBJ1-2; D gene unclear. Germline V CDR1 and CDR2: ENHRY, SYGVKD. This CDR3 comprises 11 residues. Trimming took 6 bases from V and 6 from J, leaving 8 bases between them. CDR3 amino acids: CAIRLQDGYTF. The CDR3 coding sequence is TGTGCCATCAGGCTTCAAGATGGCTACACCTTC.

V and J are TRBV2 and TRBJ1-5; no definite D call. The germline V gene has CDR1 SNHLY and CDR2 FYNNEI. Deletions cut 2 bases from V and 3 bases from J, with 11 bases between. This CDR3 is 15 amino acids long. For the CDR3, the DNA is TGTGCCAGCAGTGAAATCGTTGTAATCAATCAGCCCCAGCATTTT. Translated, it gives CASSEIVVINQPQHF. The entire variable domain, with the rest obtained from reference TRBV2 and TRBJ1-5, is as follows: EPEVTQTPSHQVTQMGQEVILRCVPISNHLYFYWYRQILGQKVEFLVSFYNNEISEKSEIFDDQFSVERPDGSNFTLKIRSTKLEDSAMYFCASSEIVVINQPQHFGDGTRLSIL.

This clonotype was found a few times. The chain employs TRBV6-6 and TRBJ2-7; D may correspond to TRBD1 or TRBD2 (5 bases each). Germline V gene data show CDR1 as MNHNY and CDR2 as SVGAGI (reference sequence). The CDR3 is 12 residues long. Trimming removed 5 bases at V and 3 bases at J, with 8 bases between. The CDR3 DNA follows: TGTGCCAGCAGTGGGGACGTCTACGAGCAGTACGTC. Translation gives CASSGDVYEQYV.

The rearrangement joins TRBV27 to TRBJ2-2; TRBD1 aligns across 7 bases. Germline CDR1 and CDR2: MNHEY and SMNVEV (reference sequence). The CDR3 sequence is 15 residues long. The J segment lost 7 bases and the V segment lost 5 bases, leaving 10 bases of the junction unmatched. CDR3 amino acids: CASSVPANRGGELFF. The CDR3 bases are TGTGCCAGCAGTGTCCCCGCTAACAGGGGCGGGGAGCTGTTTTTT.

The rearrangement uses TRBV27 and TRBJ1-4; D may be TRBD1 (6 bases). The CDR3 is made up of 15 amino acids. Germline CDR1 and CDR2: MNHEY and SMNVEV (reference sequence). Deletions cut 4 bases from V and 0 bases from J, with 9 bases between. The CDR3 sequence is CASSSRQATNEKLFF. DNA for the CDR3: TGTGCCAGCAGTTCCAGACAGGCAACTAATGAAAAACTGTTTTTT.

This clonotype has a handful of counts. The genes are TRBV6-6 and TRBJ2-3, with 9 bases aligning to TRBD2. Per germline, CDR1 MNHNY and CDR2 SVGAGI (reference sequence). J lost 6 bases, V lost 7 bases, and 8 bases had no gene match. This CDR3 has 14 amino acids. In DNA, the CDR3 is TGTGCCAGCAATCAGCGGGGGGCTGGGGATACGCAGTATTTT. This codes for CASNQRGAGDTQYF.

This clonotype occurred a few times. The chain combines TRBV28 with TRBJ2-2; 10 nucleotides align to TRBD2. Germline V gene sequence: CDR1 MDHEN, CDR2 SYDVKM. CDR3 length: 18 residues. V was pared by 5 bases and J by 8 bases, with 17 bases of the junction left unmatched. The CDR3: CASSPLWSSGGLWGELFF. The CDR3 DNA reads as TGTGCCAGCAGTCCCTTATGGTCTAGCGGGGGCCTTTGGGGGGAGCTGTTTTTT.

The chain carries TRBV20-1 and TRBJ2-2; D call uncertain. The V and J ends lost 5 bases and 5 bases respectively, with 9 bases between them. CDR1 is DFQATT and CDR2 is SNEGSKA in the germline V gene (reference sequence). The CDR3 length is 12 residues. CDR3 DNA: TGCAGTGCTCCCGGACCAACCGGGGAGCTGTTTTTT. Protein product: CSAPGPTGELFF.

CDR3 nucleotide sequence: TGTGCCAGCAGCCAACCCGGGCCGGTAAAAGCTTTCTTT. Its translation: CASSQPGPVKAFF. The rearrangement uses TRBV3-1 and TRBJ1-1; D uncertain. Trimming shortened V by 2 bases and J by 9 bases, and 13 bases separated the two germline ends. Germline V gives CDR1 LGHDT, CDR2 YNNKEL (reference sequence). The CDR3 has 13 residues.

The chain uses TRBV5-6 and TRBJ2-7; the D is unclear. The CDR3 has 14 residues. Germline CDR1 SGHDT, CDR2 YYEEEE. V shed 1 base and J shed 3 bases, with 11 bases lying between them. The DNA for the CDR3 is TGTGCCAGCAGCTTGTGGATATCAGACTACGAGCAGTACGTC. Translating gives CASSLWISDYEQYV.

The gene calls are TRBV18 and TRBJ1-1; 7 bases match TRBD1. The trim removed 3 bases at V and 1 base at J, leaving 17 bases unmatched. Germline lookup yields CDR1 KGHSH and CDR2 LQKENI. This CDR3 region has 19 residues. The DNA of the CDR3 is TGTGCCAGCTCACCGGGACAGATTTATGTGGCGACATCGAACACTGAAGCTTTCTTT. Its translation is CASSPGQIYVATSNTEAFF.

This clonotype was detected only a few times. The V call is TRBV4-1, the J call TRBJ1-3; D is unclear. The V end lost 3 bases, the J end lost 4 bases, and 7 bases lay between the germline ends. The CDR3 has 13 amino acids. CDR1 and CDR2 (germline): MGHRA, YSYEKL. This CDR3 reads CASSQDPGNTIYF. In nucleotides, the CDR3 is TGCGCCAGCAGCCAGGATCCAGGAAACACCATATATTTT.

This clonotype was seen a few times. J is TRBJ2-5 and V is TRBV5-1; D gene unclear. Per the germline V gene, CDR1 is SGHRS and CDR2 is YFSETQ. The CDR3 runs 14 residues. Trimming cost V 4 bases and J 0 bases, with 10 bases left between them. CDR3 nucleotides: TGCGCCAGCAGCACAGACCGGTACCAAGAGACCCAGTACTTC. Translating gives CASSTDRYQETQYF.

The chain employs TRBV4-1 and TRBJ1-1; D not certain. The germline V gene has CDR1 MGHRA and CDR2 YSYEKL. V was clipped by 8 bases and J by 5 bases, with 21 bases between them. CDR3 size: 15 residues. The CDR3 coding sequence is TGCGCCAGCGCCGCGGGCAGCTTCGGCCGAACTGAAGCTTTCTTT. This gives the protein CASAAGSFGRTEAFF.

This clonotype occurred once. No conserved phenylalanine or tryptophan is present at the end of the CDR3, so a read error is the likely explanation. V usage is TRBV7-3 and J usage is TRBJ2-2; D may correspond to TRBD1 or TRBD2 (5 bases each). CDR1 is SGHTA, CDR2 FQGTGA, per germline. CDR3 size: 15 residues. Trimming shortened V by 0 bases and J by 7 bases, and 12 bases separated the two germline ends. In nucleotides, the CDR3 is TGTGCCAGCAGCTTAACTGGGGACCGAGACGGGGAGCTGTTTCTT. It translates to CASSLTGDRDGELFL.

This clonotype showed up just a few times. The chain joins TRBV28 to TRBJ2-4; 11 bases map to TRBD2. The CDR3 has 17 amino acids. Germline lookup yields CDR1 MDHEN and CDR2 SYDVKM. V lost 5 bases, J lost 6 bases, and 12 bases stayed unmatched. CDR3 in DNA: TGTGCCAGCAGTCGACGTAGCGGGGGGGCATGGAGAAACATTCAGTACTTC. Translated, it gives CASSRRSGGAWRNIQYF.

This clonotype has just one count. The V gene is TRBV7-3, the J gene TRBJ2-5, with 10 nucleotides matching TRBD2. CDR1 and CDR2 from the germline V gene are SGHTA and FQGTGA. J gave up 6 bases and V 1 base, and 5 bases lay outside the gene matches. CDR3 length equals 15 residues. CDR3 sequence reads: CASSLKASGGQTQYF. The CDR3 DNA is TGTGCCAGCAGCTTAAAGGCTAGCGGGGGCCAGACCCAGTACTTC.

This sequence joins TRBV27 and TRBJ2-1, with D possibly TRBD1 on 5 matching bases. The ends were cut back, 5 bases at V and 8 bases at J, with 22 bases in the middle. Germline CDR1 is MNHEY and CDR2 is SMNVEV (reference sequence). This CDR3 is 16 amino acids long. CDR3 sequence reads: CASSAPVRVRGYEQFF. The DNA for the CDR3 is TGTGCCAGCAGTGCCCCCGTCCGGGTTAGGGGATATGAGCAGTTCTTC.

This clonotype was seen more than once but under ten times. This chain links TRBV6-2 or TRBV6-3 with TRBJ2-3, with D uncertain. The CDR3 has 15 residues. V was clipped by 0 bases and J by 0 bases, with 7 bases between them. CDR1 is MNHEY and CDR2 is SVGEGT in the germline V gene. The CDR3 is CASSYSDGSTDTQYF. CDR3 nucleotides: TGTGCCAGCAGTTACTCGGACGGAAGCACAGATACGCAGTATTTT.

This clonotype has more than one count but fewer than ten. The gene calls are TRBV12-3 or TRBV12-4 and TRBJ2-2, with D possibly being TRBD2 (7 bases). Trimming pared 3 bases from V and 7 bases from J, leaving 18 bases between. The CDR3 extends over 16 amino acids. The CDR3 DNA follows: TGTGCCAGCAGTTTTCTCGTTCGGGGGGCGGTCGGGGAGCTGTTTTTT. Translation: CASSFLVRGAVGELFF.

Many counts were recorded for this clonotype. The chain links TRBV11-3 to TRBJ2-3; 7 nucleotides match TRBD2. V was clipped by 4 bases and J by 2 bases; unmatched bases: 6. CDR1 and CDR2 from the germline V gene are SGHNT and YENEEA. This CDR3 region has 15 residues. The CDR3 here is CASSSRDYPTDTQYF. DNA of the CDR3: TGTGCCAGCAGCTCCCGGGACTACCCCACAGATACGCAGTATTTT.

The sample holds a few counts of this clonotype. The V and J genes are TRBV6-1 and TRBJ2-7; 7 bases are shared with TRBD1. Looked up from germline, CDR1 is MNHNS and CDR2 is SASEGT. The length of the CDR3 is 14 residues. The V segment lost 3 bases and the J segment 6 bases; nucleotides outside the gene matches: 8. The CDR3 here is CASSDPNRGGEQYV. The DNA for the CDR3 is TGTGCCAGCAGTGATCCAAACAGGGGTGGCGAGCAGTACGTC.

This rearrangement joins TRBV19 to TRBJ2-7, with 10 bases that match TRBD1. V lost 5 bases and J lost 5; bases outside the gene matches: 6. The length of the CDR3 is 14 residues. CDR1 is LNHDA, CDR2 SQIVND, per germline (reference sequence). In nucleotides, the CDR3 is TGTGCCAGTAGTCCCGGGACAGGGGACCACGAGCAGTACTTC. Its translation is CASSPGTGDHEQYF.

Comments on this clonotype: A much larger clone lies one base from this, so it may be a read error. This chain uses TRBV12-3 or TRBV12-4 with TRBJ2-2; 8 nucleotides agree with TRBD1. Trimming at V came to 2 bases and at J to 7 bases, leaving 6 bases not matched to a gene. The length of the CDR3 is 15 residues. The CDR3 region is CASSLSRGLIGELFF. CDR3 nucleotides: TGTGCCAGCAGTTTAAGCAGGGGGCTTATCGGGGAGCTGTTTTTT.

The V call is TRBV29-1, the J call TRBJ1-2; no clear D gene. The CDR3 covers 10 residues. Germline V CDR1 and CDR2: SQVTM, ANQGSEA. V was cut by 0 bases and J by 8 bases, with 4 bases left in between. The CDR3, as DNA: TGCAGCGTTGAAGACCCGGGCTACACCTTC. Protein: CSVEDPGYTF.

Worth noting for this clonotype: One junction end does not reproduce the germline sequence, and a read error may be involved. This chain uses TRBV7-4 with TRBJ2-2; D not resolved. Germline V gives CDR1 SGHVT, CDR2 SQSDAQ. The CDR3 is 15 residues long. CDR3: CASNLPGSNTGELFF. The CDR3 coding sequence is TGTGCCAGCAACTTACCCGGTTCGAACACCGGGGAGCTGTTTTTT.

A few counts support this clonotype. V and J are TRBV11-2 and TRBJ2-7, with D possibly being TRBD1 (6 bases). Germline CDR1 and CDR2: SGHAT and FQNNGV. Trimming pared 3 bases from V and 3 bases from J, leaving 12 bases between. CDR3 length: 14 amino acids. CDR3 DNA: TGTGCCAGCAGCTTTGCAGGGGTTCACTACGAGCAGTACGTC. Amino acid sequence: CASSFAGVHYEQYV.

At least ten counts were recorded for this clonotype. The chain recombines TRBV7-8 with TRBJ2-2; maybe TRBD1 (5 bases). Trimming shortened V by 8 bases and J by 7 bases, and 8 bases separated the two germline ends. Looked up from germline, CDR1 is SGHVS and CDR2 is FQNEAQ. This CDR3 region has 11 residues. CDR3 sequence: CASGDSGELFF. Here the CDR3 DNA reads TGTGCCAGCGGCGACAGCGGGGAGCTGTTTTTT.